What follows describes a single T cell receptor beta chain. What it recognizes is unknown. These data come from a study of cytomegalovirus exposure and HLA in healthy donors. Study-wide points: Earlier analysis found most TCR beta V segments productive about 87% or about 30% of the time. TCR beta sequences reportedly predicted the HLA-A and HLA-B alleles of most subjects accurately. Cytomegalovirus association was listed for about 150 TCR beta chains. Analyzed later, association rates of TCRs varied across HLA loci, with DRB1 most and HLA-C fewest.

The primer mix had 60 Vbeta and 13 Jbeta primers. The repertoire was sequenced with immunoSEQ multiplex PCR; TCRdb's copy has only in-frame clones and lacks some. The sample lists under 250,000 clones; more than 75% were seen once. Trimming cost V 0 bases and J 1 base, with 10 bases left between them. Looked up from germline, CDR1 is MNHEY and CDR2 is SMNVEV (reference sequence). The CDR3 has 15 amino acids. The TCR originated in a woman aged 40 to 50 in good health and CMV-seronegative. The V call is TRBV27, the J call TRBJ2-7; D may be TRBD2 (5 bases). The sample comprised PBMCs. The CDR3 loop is CASSLSRGWSYEQYF. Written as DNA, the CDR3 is TGTGCCAGCAGTTTATCTCGGGGTTGGTCCTACGAGCAGTACTTC.